The TCR beta chain described here comes from a study of cytomegalovirus exposure and HLA in healthy donors. V lost 7 bases to trimming and J lost 8 bases, with 21 bases between them. Germline V gene lookup returns CDR1 SGHNT and CDR2 YENEEA. The CDR3 extends over 14 amino acids. The PCR ran on 60 Vbeta and 13 Jbeta primers. Generated by immunoSEQ multiplex PCR, the TCRdb table keeps only in-frame clones and is missing some. Counted here are 150,000 to 200,000 clones, 79% occurring once; the ten biggest clones make up roughly 4.5%. This TCR came from a woman in her twenties or thirties in good health and CMV-seropositive. This chain uses TRBV11-3 with TRBJ2-7; D might be TRBD2 (6 bases). Sequenced input: PBMCs. The CDR3 spells CASTLGGWGSQQYF. The CDR3 nucleotides are TGTGCCAGCACCCTCGGGGGTTGGGGGTCGCAGCAGTACTTC.